Sequencing of this T cell receptor (beta chain) was carried out in a study of T cell responses to AZD1222 COVID-19 vaccine. V lost 2 bases to trimming and J lost 3 bases, with 11 bases between them. This CDR3 region has 14 residues. The V gene's germline CDR1 is MDHEN and CDR2 SYDVKM. The table came from immunoSEQ multiplex PCR; TCRdb's copy has only in-frame clones and leaves some out. The sample holds some 92,000 clones; around 91% are singletons and the top ten take 5.2%. This chain connects TRBV28 to TRBJ2-7, with unresolved D. This sequence originates from an adult in good health. Sequencing used peripheral blood, obtained on day 0 of MenACWY control vaccination. CDR3 in DNA: TGTGCCAGCAGTTTAGCCCCTTTTGGCTACGAGCAGTACTTC. Its protein is CASSLAPFGYEQYF. The full variable domain, its missing parts supplied by reference TRBV28 and TRBJ2-7, is DVKVTQSSRYLVKRTGEKVFLECVQDMDHENMFWYRQDPGLGLRLIYFSYDVKMKEKGDIPEGYSVSREKKERFSLILESASTNQTSMYLCASSLAPFGYEQYFGPGTRLTVT.